This T cell receptor beta chain was captured by sequencing in a study of regulatory T cells in long-lasting Graves disease. V gave up 8 bases and J gave up 3 bases, with 17 bases separating them. Germline loops: CDR1 MNHEY, CDR2 SVGEGT. CDR3 length: 15 residues. Arm-PCR of CDR3 regions and iRepertoire HTBI primers were used to build TCR beta libraries. In the study's own analysis: Overall, samples carried some 67 TRBV and more than 13 TRBJ segments. Each CDR3 protein gets one entry after TCRdb re-called the multiplex PCR reads with MiXCR. In this record, the V and J calls reflect TCRdb's handling and not the investigators' own analysis. This sample yields 520,000 or so distinct CDR3 sequences, of which around 12% are seen a single time; roughly 8.9% belongs to the top ten. Described time point: newly diagnosed GD, antithyroid drugs for less than 3 months. Extracted RNA from PBMCs served as the source of the TCR library.

This clonotype was picked up many times. This sample also appeared in a second study, on T cells in Graves' hyperthyroidism and ophthalmopathy.

This material consisted of peripheral blood mononuclear cells (PBMCs), taken at new diagnosis, from a patient treated with antithyroid drugs. The chain has TRBV6-2 or TRBV6-3 and TRBJ1-5; D is unclear. The source of this sequence is a woman aged 30 to 39 with Graves disease. In DNA, the CDR3 is TGTGCCAGCGGAGAACACGCAGGTGACAATCAGCCCCAGCATTTT. Residues: CASGEHAGDNQPQHF.